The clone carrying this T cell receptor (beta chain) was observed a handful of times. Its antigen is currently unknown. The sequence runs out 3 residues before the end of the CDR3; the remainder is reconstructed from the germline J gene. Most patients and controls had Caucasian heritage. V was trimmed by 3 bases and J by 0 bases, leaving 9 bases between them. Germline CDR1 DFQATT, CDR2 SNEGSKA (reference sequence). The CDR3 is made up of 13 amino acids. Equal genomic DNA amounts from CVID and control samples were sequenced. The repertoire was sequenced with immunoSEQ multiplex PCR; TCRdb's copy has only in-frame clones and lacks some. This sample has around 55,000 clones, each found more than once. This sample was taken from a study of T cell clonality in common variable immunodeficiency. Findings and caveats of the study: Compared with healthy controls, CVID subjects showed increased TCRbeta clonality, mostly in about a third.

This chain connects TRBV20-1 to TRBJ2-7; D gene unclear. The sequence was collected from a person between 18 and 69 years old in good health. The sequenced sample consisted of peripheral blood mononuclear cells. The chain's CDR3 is CSARGRSSYEQYF. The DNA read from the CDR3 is TGCAGTGCTAGGGGCAGGAGCTCCTACGAG.